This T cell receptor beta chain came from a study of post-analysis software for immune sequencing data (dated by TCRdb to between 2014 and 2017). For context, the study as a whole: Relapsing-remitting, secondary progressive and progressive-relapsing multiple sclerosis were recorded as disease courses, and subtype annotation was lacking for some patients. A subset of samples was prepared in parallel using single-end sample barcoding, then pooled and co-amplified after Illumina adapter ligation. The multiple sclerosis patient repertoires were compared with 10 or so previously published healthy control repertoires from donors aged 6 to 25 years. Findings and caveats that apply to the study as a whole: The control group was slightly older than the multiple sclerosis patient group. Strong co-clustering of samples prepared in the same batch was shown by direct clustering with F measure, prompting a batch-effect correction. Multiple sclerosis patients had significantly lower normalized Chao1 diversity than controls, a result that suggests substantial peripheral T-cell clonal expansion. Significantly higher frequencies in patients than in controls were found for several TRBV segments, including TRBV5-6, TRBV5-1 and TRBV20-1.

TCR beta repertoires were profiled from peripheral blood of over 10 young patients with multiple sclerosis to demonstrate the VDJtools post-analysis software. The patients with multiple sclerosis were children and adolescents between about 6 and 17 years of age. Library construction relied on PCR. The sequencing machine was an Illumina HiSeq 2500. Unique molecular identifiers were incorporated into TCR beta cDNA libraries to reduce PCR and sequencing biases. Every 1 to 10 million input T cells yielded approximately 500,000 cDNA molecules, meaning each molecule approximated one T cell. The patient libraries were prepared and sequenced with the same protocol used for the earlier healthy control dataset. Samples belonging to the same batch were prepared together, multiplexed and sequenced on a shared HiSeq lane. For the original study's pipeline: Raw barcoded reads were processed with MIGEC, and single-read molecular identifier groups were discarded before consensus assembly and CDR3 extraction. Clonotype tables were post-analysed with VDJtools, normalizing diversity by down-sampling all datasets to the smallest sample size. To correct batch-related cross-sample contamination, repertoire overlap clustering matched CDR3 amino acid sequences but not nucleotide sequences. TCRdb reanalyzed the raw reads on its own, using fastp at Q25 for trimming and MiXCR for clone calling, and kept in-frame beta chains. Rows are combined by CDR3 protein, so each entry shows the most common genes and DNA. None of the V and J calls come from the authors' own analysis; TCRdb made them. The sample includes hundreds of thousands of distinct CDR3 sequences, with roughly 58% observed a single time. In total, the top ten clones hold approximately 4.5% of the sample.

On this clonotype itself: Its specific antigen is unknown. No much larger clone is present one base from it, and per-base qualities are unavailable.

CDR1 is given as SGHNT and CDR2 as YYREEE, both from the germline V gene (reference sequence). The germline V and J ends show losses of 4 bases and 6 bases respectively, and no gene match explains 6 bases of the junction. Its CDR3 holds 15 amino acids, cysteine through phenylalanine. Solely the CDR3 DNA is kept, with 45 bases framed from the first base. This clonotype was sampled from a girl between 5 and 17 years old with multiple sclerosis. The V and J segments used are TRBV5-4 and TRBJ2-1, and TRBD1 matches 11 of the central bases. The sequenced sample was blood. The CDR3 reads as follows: CASSHGQGALNEQFF. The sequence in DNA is TGTGCCAGCAGCCATGGACAGGGGGCTCTCAATGAGCAGTTCTTC.